These T cell receptor beta chains were read from a single sample in a study of spatial heterogeneity in lung cancer. TCRdb reprocessed the 5' RACE reads with MiXCR, giving one entry per CDR3 protein. The table has about 44,000 distinct CDR3 sequences, roughly 13% seen once. The specimen was PBMCs, collected at surgery. Every receptor here comes from a male donor with early-stage non-small cell lung cancer. Each CDR3 is given with its conserved first and last residue. The D gene is left open where the match is weak. For some rows the clone size is stated as once, few or many, or as a class when expanded; others skip it.

v_gene: TRBV5-1
d_gene: -
j_gene: TRBJ2-5
len: 12
abundance: many
CDR3nt: TGCGCCAGCAGCTTCCCCCAAGAGACCCAGTACTTC
CDR3aa: CASSFPQETQYF

v_gene: TRBV4-3
d_gene: TRBD2
j_gene: TRBJ2-5
len: 15
abundance: -
CDR3nt: TGCGCCAGCAGCCAAGGAGTAGCGGGAGATGAGACCCAGTACTTC
CDR3aa: CASSQGVAGDETQYF

v_gene: TRBV7-9
d_gene: -
j_gene: TRBJ1-6
len: 17
abundance: many
CDR3nt: TGTGCCAGCAGCAGTAGAGGCCCAGGGATGATGGGTTCACCCCTCCACTTT
CDR3aa: CASSSRGPGMMGSPLHF

v_gene: TRBV28
d_gene: -
j_gene: TRBJ2-2
len: 14
abundance: many
CDR3nt: TGTGCCAGCATAGGGGGGCCCAACACCGGGGAGCTGTTTTTT
CDR3aa: CASIGGPNTGELFF

v_gene: TRBV29-1
d_gene: -
j_gene: TRBJ2-5
len: 12
abundance: -
CDR3nt: TGCAGCGTTGTAGGGGCCGCGGAGACCCAGTACTTC
CDR3aa: CSVVGAAETQYF

v_gene: TRBV4-1
d_gene: -
j_gene: TRBJ1-1
len: 14
abundance: few
CDR3nt: TGCGCCAGCAGCCAACAGAGTTCGAACACTGAAGCTTTCTTT
CDR3aa: CASSQQSSNTEAFF

v_gene: TRBV7-2
d_gene: -
j_gene: TRBJ2-3
len: 13
abundance: few
CDR3nt: TGTGCCAGCAGCTTAGAAGAACCAGATACGCAGTATTTT
CDR3aa: CASSLEEPDTQYF

v_gene: TRBV6-2/TRBV6-3
d_gene: -
j_gene: TRBJ2-1
len: 13
abundance: -
CDR3nt: TGTGCCAGCAGTTACCACAGGGACAATGAGCAGTTCTTC
CDR3aa: CASSYHRDNEQFF

v_gene: TRBV5-4
d_gene: TRBD1
j_gene: TRBJ1-5
len: 15
abundance: -
CDR3nt: TGTGCCAGCAGCCCCGGACAGGGGGTCAATCAGCCCCAGCATTTT
CDR3aa: CASSPGQGVNQPQHF

v_gene: TRBV12-3/TRBV12-4
d_gene: TRBD2
j_gene: TRBJ2-5
len: 17
abundance: few
CDR3nt: TGTGCCAGCAGCACTGGACTAGCGGGGGGGCCGGGTGAGACCCAGTACTTC
CDR3aa: CASSTGLAGGPGETQYF

v_gene: TRBV27
d_gene: TRBD1
j_gene: TRBJ2-1
len: 16
abundance: many
CDR3nt: TGTGCCAGCAGTTCATTACAGGGGGCAAACTACAATGAGCAGTTCTTC
CDR3aa: CASSSLQGANYNEQFF

v_gene: TRBV2
d_gene: TRBD1
j_gene: TRBJ1-5
len: 15
abundance: -
CDR3nt: TGTGCCAGCAGTACCACGACAGGGGGCTATCAGCCCCAGCATTTT
CDR3aa: CASSTTTGGYQPQHF

v_gene: TRBV12-3/TRBV12-4
d_gene: -
j_gene: TRBJ2-5
len: 13
abundance: many
CDR3nt: TGTGCCAGCAGTTTCCATCCGCAAGAGACCCAGTACTTC
CDR3aa: CASSFHPQETQYF

v_gene: TRBV2
d_gene: TRBD1
j_gene: TRBJ2-3
len: 15
abundance: few
CDR3nt: TGTGCCAGCAGTGAATGGGCAGGGGGCAGGGATACGCAGTATTTT
CDR3aa: CASSEWAGGRDTQYF

v_gene: TRBV3-1
d_gene: TRBD1
j_gene: TRBJ1-2
len: 14
abundance: -
CDR3nt: TGTGCCAGCAGCCAGACAGGGGGCCTCTATGGCTACACCTTC
CDR3aa: CASSQTGGLYGYTF

v_gene: TRBV7-2
d_gene: -
j_gene: TRBJ2-2
len: 18
abundance: -
CDR3nt: TGTGCCAGCAGCTTAGTGGGAACAGGGATCGGGGATCCCGGGGAGCTGTTTTTT
CDR3aa: CASSLVGTGIGDPGELFF

v_gene: TRBV9
d_gene: -
j_gene: TRBJ1-1
len: 13
abundance: many
CDR3nt: TGTGCCAGCGGGGGTATAGGTAGGACTGAAGCTTTCTTT
CDR3aa: CASGGIGRTEAFF

v_gene: TRBV4-2
d_gene: TRBD1
j_gene: TRBJ2-1
len: 15
abundance: few
CDR3nt: TGTGCCAGCAGCCAAGATGGGACAGGCTACAATGAGCAGTTCTTC
CDR3aa: CASSQDGTGYNEQFF

v_gene: TRBV11-2
d_gene: -
j_gene: TRBJ2-3
len: 15
abundance: many
CDR3nt: TGTGCCAGCAGCTTAGAAGGCCAGGGCACAGATACGCAGTATTTT
CDR3aa: CASSLEGQGTDTQYF

v_gene: TRBV3-1
d_gene: -
j_gene: TRBJ1-4
len: 16
abundance: few
CDR3nt: TGTGCCAGCAGCCCGAAACGACAGTTTTTTACTGAAAAACTGTTTTTT
CDR3aa: CASSPKRQFFTEKLFF

v_gene: TRBV20-1
d_gene: -
j_gene: TRBJ1-1
len: 12
abundance: few
CDR3nt: TGCAGTGCTAGAGAGTCGACTACTGAAGCTTTCTTT
CDR3aa: CSARESTTEAFF

v_gene: TRBV6-1
d_gene: TRBD1
j_gene: TRBJ2-2
len: 15
abundance: -
CDR3nt: TGTGCCAGCACCCTCCTGACAGGGGGCGGCGGGGAGCTGTTTTTT
CDR3aa: CASTLLTGGGGELFF

v_gene: TRBV6-5
d_gene: -
j_gene: TRBJ1-1
len: 14
abundance: many
CDR3nt: TGTGCCAGCAGCCTCGACAGGTCGAACACTGAAGCTTTCTTT
CDR3aa: CASSLDRSNTEAFF

v_gene: TRBV20-1
d_gene: TRBD1
j_gene: TRBJ2-3
len: 15
abundance: few
CDR3nt: TGCAGTGCTCCTAACCCGGGACAGGGCACAGATACGCAGTATTTT
CDR3aa: CSAPNPGQGTDTQYF

v_gene: TRBV2
d_gene: TRBD2
j_gene: TRBJ2-2
len: 15
abundance: -
CDR3nt: TGTGCCAGCAGTGTGGAACGGGGGGGCACCGGGGAGCTGTTTTTT
CDR3aa: CASSVERGGTGELFF

v_gene: TRBV6-5
d_gene: -
j_gene: TRBJ1-5
len: 14
abundance: -
CDR3nt: TGTGCCAGCAGTAAACAGGGACGGGATCAGCCCCAGCATTTT
CDR3aa: CASSKQGRDQPQHF

v_gene: TRBV12-3/TRBV12-4
d_gene: TRBD1
j_gene: TRBJ2-5
len: 16
abundance: few
CDR3nt: TGTGCCAGCAGCCCTGACAGGGTTTTTCGATTAGAGACCCAGTACTTC
CDR3aa: CASSPDRVFRLETQYF

v_gene: TRBV3-1
d_gene: TRBD2
j_gene: TRBJ2-3
len: 14
abundance: many
CDR3nt: TGTGCCAGCAGTCGGACTAGCAGGGGAGATACGCAGTATTTT
CDR3aa: CASSRTSRGDTQYF

v_gene: TRBV28
d_gene: -
j_gene: TRBJ2-3
len: 16
abundance: few
CDR3nt: TGTGCCAGCAGTACTAGGGTGCGGGGAAGCACAGATACGCAGTATTTT
CDR3aa: CASSTRVRGSTDTQYF

v_gene: TRBV20-1
d_gene: -
j_gene: TRBJ1-4
len: 13
abundance: -
CDR3nt: TGCAGTGCTTGGACAGATACTAATGAAAAACTGTTTTTT
CDR3aa: CSAWTDTNEKLFF

v_gene: TRBV5-1
d_gene: TRBD1
j_gene: TRBJ1-4
len: 15
abundance: few
CDR3nt: TGCGCCAGCAGCGCCACCGGGACAGGGCATGAAAAACTGTTTTTT
CDR3aa: CASSATGTGHEKLFF

v_gene: TRBV2
d_gene: -
j_gene: TRBJ2-1
len: 15
abundance: -
CDR3nt: TGTGCCAGCAGTGAAGCGCTTTGGAACAGCAATGAGCAGTTCTTC
CDR3aa: CASSEALWNSNEQFF

v_gene: TRBV29-1
d_gene: -
j_gene: TRBJ2-1
len: 13
abundance: many
CDR3nt: TGCAGCACCCCTCGTTTGGGGTACAATGAGCAGTTCTTC
CDR3aa: CSTPRLGYNEQFF

v_gene: TRBV7-8
d_gene: -
j_gene: TRBJ1-1
len: 13
abundance: -
CDR3nt: TGTGCCAGCAAGACGGATATGAACACTGAAGCTTTCTTT
CDR3aa: CASKTDMNTEAFF